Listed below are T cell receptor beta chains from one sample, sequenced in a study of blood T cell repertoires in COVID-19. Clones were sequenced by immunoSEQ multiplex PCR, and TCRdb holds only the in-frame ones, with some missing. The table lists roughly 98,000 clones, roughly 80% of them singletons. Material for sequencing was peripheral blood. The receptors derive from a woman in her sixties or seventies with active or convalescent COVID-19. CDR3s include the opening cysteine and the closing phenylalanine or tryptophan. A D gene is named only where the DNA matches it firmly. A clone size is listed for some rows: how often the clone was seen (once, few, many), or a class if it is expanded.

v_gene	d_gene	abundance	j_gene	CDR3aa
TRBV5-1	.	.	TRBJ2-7	CASSQGGSSEQYF
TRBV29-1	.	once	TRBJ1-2	CSVEDDSIDGYTF
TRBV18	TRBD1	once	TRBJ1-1	CASSSGTGGSGTEAFF
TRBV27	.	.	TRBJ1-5	CASSSGGQPQHF
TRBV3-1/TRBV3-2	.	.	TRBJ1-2	CASSLRDNNYGYTF
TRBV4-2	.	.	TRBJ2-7	CASSQDPQGEQYF
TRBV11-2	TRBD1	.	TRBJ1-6	CASSPEAGGIKSYNSPLHF
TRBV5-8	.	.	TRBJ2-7	CASSLVSGALWGEQYF
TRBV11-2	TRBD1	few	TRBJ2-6	CASSLGQGGSGANVLTF
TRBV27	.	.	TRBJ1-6	CASSSGENNSPLHF
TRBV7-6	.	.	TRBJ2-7	CASSLAAGGAFYEQYF
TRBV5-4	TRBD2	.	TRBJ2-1	CASSLGSSGGAYEQFF
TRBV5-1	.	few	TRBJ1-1	CASSFGANTEAFF
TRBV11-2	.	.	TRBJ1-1	CASRFDSRAFF
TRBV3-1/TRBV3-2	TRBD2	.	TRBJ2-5	CASSQLAGEETQYF
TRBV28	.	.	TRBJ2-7	CASSQVAGSDEQYF
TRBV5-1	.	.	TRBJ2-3	CASSFGRVSSTDTQYF
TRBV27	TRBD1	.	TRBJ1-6	CASSSGQGERALHF
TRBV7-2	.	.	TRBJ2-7	CASSTRRAGNHEQYF
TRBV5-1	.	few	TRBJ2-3	CASSLPTSSPDTQYF
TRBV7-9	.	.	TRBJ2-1	CASSSYYNEQFF
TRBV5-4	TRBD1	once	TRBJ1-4	CASSAKLTGDNEKLFF
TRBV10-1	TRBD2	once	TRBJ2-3	CASSEDPSGVVGDTQYF
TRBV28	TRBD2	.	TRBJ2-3	CASSSTSGGRDTQYF
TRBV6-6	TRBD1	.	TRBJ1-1	CASSRQGTEAFF
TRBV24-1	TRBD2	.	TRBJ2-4	CATSDSGGTDIQYF
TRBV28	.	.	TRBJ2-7	CASSPLGGRTSYEQYF
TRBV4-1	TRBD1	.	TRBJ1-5	CASSQDQGAYQPQHF
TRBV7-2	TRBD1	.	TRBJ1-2	CASSLGQGYGYTF
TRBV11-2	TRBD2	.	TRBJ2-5	CASSKRDSQTQYF
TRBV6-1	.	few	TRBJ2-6	CASSGPPRSGANVLTF
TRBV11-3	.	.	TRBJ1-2	CASRQGKGGYTF
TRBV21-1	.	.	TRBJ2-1	CASSPTGTGGYNEQFF
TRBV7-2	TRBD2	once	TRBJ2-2	CASSPRLAGESGELFF
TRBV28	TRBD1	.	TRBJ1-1	CASSRTGLNTEAFF
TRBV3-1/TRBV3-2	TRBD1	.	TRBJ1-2	CASSQMGQGDGYTF
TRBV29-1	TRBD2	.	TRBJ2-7	CSVSGTSELSYEQYF
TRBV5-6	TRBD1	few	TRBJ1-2	CASRPTGQNYGYTF
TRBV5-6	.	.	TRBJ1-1	CASSSLRGYTEAFF
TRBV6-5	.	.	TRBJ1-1	CASSYGGGTEAFF
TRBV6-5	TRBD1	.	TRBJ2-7	CASSYDGTGFSGEQYF
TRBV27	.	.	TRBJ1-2	CASSRSGTNNYGYTF
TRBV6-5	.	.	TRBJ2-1	CASTPRPWGHEQFF
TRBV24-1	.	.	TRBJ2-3	CATSDSGDSNQPPDTQYF
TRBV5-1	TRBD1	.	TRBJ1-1	CASSLEWTGTSEAFF
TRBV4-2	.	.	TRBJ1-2	CASSPTGGAGYGYTF
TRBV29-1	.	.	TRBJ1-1	CSVDRAAMNTEAFF
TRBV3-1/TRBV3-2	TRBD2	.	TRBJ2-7	CASSLTSGVHEQYF
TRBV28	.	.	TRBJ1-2	CASSLGLIYGYTF
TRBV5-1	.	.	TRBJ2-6	CASMDTSSGANVLTF
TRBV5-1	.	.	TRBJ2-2	CASSPADRPNTGELFF
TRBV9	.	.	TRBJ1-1	CASSVGPGNTEAFF
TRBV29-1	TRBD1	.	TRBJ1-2	CSVETGGLYGYTF
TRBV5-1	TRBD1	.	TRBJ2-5	CASSWGTGGEETQYF
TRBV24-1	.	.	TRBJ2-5	CATSDSRTGQETQYF
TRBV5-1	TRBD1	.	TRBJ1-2	CASSLDRPSNYGYTF
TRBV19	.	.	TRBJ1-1	CASTLSSDSRLGNTEAFF